The T cell receptor (beta chain) described here comes from a study of shared clonotypes between healthy human individuals. In the study's own analysis: For the immunoSEQ data, sequences were junction-only without quality scores, so filtering differed. Profiling relied on immunoSEQ multiplex PCR, and the TCRdb table lists in-frame clones only, not all of them. Clonal size and the V and J genes are those of that table, whereas D and trimming came from the DNA. Seen here are some 2,500,000 clones, 90% to 95% observed once, and the top ten hold around 0.4%. The study separated CD4+ cells into CD45RA+ naive and CD45RA-negative memory subsets. Trimming at V came to 3 bases and at J to 3 bases, leaving 4 bases not matched to a gene. The CDR3 is 16 residues long. The germline CDR1 and CDR2 sequences are LNHDA and SQIVND (reference sequence). Notes on this clone: What it recognizes is unknown.

Study conclusions and caveats: Having only a few donors restricted how much genetic and exposure-history diversity was captured. Generally, estimated richness proved larger in naive subsets than it did in memory subsets.

The gene calls are TRBV19 and TRBJ2-2; 10 bases line up with TRBD2. This receptor was obtained from a man between 18 and 29 years old in good health. Some clones in this sample may be carry-over from other donors' samples. The sequencing sample was made of naive CD4+ T cells from PBMCs. Subset indicated: CD45RA+ positively selected. This CDR3 reads CASSMLAGVDTGELFF. The DNA of the CDR3 is TGTGCCAGTAGTATGCTAGCGGGAGTCGACACCGGGGAGCTGTTTTTT.